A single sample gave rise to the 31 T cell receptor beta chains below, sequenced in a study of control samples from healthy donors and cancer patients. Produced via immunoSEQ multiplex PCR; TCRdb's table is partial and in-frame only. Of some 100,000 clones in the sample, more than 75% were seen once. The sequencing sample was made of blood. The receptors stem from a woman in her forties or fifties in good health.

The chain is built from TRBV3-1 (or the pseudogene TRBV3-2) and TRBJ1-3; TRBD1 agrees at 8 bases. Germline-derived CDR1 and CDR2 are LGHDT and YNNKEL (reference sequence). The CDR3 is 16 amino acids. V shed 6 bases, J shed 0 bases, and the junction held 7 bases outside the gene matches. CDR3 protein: CASSRGQGNSGNTIYF. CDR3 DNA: TGTGCCAGCAGTCGAGGACAGGGCAACTCTGGAAACACCATATATTTT.

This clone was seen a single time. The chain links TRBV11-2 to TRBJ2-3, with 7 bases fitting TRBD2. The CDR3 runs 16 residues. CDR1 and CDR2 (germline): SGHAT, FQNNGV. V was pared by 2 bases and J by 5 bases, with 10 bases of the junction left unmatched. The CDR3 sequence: CASSLFGGGRGDTQYF. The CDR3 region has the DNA TGTGCCAGCAGCTTATTCGGGGGAGGGCGGGGAGATACGCAGTATTTT.

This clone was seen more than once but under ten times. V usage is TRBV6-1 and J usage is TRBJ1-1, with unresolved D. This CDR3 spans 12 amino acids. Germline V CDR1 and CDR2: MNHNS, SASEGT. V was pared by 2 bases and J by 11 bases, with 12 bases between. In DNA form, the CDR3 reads TGTGCCAGCAGTGAAAACTGGGGAGAGGCTTTCTTT. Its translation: CASSENWGEAFF.

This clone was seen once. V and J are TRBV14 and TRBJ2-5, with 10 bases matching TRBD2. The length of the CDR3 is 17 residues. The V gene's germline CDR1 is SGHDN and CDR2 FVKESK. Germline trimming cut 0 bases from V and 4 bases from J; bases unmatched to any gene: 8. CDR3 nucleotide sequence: TGTGCCAGCAGCCAAGATCCCCGGACTAGCGGCCTAGAGACCCAGTACTTC. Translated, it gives CASSQDPRTSGLETQYF.

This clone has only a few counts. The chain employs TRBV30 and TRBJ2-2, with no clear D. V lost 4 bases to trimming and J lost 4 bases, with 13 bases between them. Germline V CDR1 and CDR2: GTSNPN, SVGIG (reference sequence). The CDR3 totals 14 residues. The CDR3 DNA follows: TGTGCCTGGAATCTAGGTCCCCTCACCGGGGAGCTGTTTTTT. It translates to CAWNLGPLTGELFF.

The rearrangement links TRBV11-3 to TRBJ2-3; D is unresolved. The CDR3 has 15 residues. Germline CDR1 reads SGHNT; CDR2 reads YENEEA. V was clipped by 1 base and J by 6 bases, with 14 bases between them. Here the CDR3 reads CASSLGQLDSDTQYF. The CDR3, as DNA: TGTGCCAGCAGCTTAGGGCAGTTGGATTCCGATACGCAGTATTTT.

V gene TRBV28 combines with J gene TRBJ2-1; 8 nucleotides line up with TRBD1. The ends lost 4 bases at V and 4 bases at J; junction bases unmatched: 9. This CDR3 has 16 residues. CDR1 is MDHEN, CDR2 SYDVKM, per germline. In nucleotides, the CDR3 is TGTGCCAGCAGTTCGAGGCGGGGACAGGTATACAATGAGCAGTTCTTC. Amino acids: CASSSRRGQVYNEQFF.

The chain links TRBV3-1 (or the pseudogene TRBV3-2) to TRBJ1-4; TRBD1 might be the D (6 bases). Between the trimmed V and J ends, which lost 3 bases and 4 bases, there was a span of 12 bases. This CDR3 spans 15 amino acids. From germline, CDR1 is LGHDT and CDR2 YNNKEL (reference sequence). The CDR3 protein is CASSHHGQNNEKLFF. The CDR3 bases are TGTGCCAGCAGCCACCACGGACAGAATAATGAAAAACTGTTTTTT.

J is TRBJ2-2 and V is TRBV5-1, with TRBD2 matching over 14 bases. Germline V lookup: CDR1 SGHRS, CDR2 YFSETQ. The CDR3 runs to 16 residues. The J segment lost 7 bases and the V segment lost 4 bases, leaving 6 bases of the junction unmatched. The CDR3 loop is CASSPGLAGENGELFF. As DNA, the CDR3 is TGCGCCAGCAGCCCGGGACTAGCGGGAGAGAACGGGGAGCTGTTTTTT.

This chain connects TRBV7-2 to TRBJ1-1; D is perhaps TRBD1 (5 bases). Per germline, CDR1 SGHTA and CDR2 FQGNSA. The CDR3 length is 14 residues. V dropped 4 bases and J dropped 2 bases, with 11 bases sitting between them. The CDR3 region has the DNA TGTGCCAGCAGCTCCAGACAGCTAAACACTGAAGCTTTCTTT. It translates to CASSSRQLNTEAFF. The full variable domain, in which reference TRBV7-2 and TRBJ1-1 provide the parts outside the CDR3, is GAGVSQSPSNKVTEKGKDVELRCDPISGHTALYWYRQSLGQGLEFLIYFQGNSAPDKSGLPSDRFSAERTGGSVSTLTIQRTQQEDSAVYLCASSSRQLNTEAFFGQGTRLTVV.

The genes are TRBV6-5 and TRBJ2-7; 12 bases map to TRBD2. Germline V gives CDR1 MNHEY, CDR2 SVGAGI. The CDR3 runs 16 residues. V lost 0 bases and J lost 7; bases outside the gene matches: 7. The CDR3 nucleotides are TGTGCCAGCAGTTACTCGAGACTAGCGGGAGTGGGAGAGCAGTACGTC. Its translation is CASSYSRLAGVGEQYV.

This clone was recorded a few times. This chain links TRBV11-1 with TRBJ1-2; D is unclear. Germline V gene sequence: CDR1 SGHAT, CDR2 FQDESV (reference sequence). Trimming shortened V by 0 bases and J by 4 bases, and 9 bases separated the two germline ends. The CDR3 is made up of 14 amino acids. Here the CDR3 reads CASSLAGVSYGYTF. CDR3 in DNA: TGTGCCAGCAGCTTAGCAGGCGTCTCCTATGGCTACACCTTC.

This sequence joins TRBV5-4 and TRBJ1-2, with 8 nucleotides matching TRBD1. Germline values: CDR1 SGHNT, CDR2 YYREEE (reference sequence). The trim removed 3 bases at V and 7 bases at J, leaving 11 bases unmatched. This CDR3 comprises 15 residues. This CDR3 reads CASSSAGGYSGGYTF. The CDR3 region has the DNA TGTGCCAGCAGCTCCGCAGGGGGCTATAGCGGTGGCTACACCTTC. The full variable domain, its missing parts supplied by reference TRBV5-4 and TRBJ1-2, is ETGVTQSPTHLIKTRGQQVTLRCSSQSGHNTVSWYQQALGQGPQFIFQYYREEENGRGNFPPRFSGLQFPNYSSELNVNALELDDSALYLCASSSAGGYSGGYTFGSGTRLTVV.

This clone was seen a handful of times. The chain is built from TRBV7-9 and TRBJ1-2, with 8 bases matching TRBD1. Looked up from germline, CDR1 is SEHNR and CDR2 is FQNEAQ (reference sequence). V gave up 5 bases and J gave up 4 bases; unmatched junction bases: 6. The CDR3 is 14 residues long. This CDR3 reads CASSHDGTGYGYTF. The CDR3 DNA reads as TGTGCCAGCAGCCACGACGGGACAGGCTATGGCTACACCTTC.

The CDR3 here is CASSLGGLNTEAFF. In DNA form, the CDR3 reads TGTGCCAGCAGCTTAGGGGGGTTGAACACTGAAGCTTTCTTT. The chain joins TRBV5-4 to TRBJ1-1; possible D gene TRBD1, 6 bases. Germline V gene sequence: CDR1 SGHNT, CDR2 YYREEE (reference sequence). The germline V and J ends were trimmed by 2 bases and 0 bases, with 8 bases remaining between them. The CDR3 length is 14 residues.

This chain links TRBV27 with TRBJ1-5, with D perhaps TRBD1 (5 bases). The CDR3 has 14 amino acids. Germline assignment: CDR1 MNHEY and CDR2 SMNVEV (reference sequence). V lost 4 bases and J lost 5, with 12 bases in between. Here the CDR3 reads CASSSAGYHQPQHF. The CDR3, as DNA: TGTGCCAGCAGTTCAGCAGGGTACCATCAGCCCCAGCATTTT.

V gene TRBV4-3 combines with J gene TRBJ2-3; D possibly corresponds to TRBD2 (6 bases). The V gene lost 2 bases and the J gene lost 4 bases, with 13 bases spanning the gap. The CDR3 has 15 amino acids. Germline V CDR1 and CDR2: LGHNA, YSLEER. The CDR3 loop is CASSQPGLPPDTQYF. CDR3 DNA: TGCGCCAGCAGCCAACCGGGACTCCCCCCAGATACGCAGTATTTT.

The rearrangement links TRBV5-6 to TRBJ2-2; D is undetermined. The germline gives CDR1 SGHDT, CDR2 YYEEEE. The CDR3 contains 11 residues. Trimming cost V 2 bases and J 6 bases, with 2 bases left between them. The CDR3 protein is CASSFSGELFF. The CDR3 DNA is TGTGCCAGCAGCTTTTCCGGGGAGCTGTTTTTT.

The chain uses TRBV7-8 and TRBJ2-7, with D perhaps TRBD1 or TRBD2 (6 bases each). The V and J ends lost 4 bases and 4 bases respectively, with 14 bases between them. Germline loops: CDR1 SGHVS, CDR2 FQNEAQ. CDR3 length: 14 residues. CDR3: CASSSPGAPYEQYF. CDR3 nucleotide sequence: TGTGCCAGCAGCTCCCCGGGGGCACCTTACGAGCAGTACTTC.

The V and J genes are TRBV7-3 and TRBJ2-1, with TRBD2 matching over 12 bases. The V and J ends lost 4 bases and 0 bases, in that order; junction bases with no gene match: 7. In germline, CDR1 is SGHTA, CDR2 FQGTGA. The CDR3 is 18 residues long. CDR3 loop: CASSSASGRESSYNEQFF. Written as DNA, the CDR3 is TGTGCCAGCAGCTCGGCTAGCGGGAGGGAAAGCTCCTACAATGAGCAGTTCTTC.

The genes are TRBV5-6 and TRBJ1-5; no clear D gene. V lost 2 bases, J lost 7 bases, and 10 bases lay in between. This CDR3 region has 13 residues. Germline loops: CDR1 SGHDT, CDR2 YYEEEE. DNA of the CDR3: TGTGCCAGCAGCTTTTGGGGAGACCAGCCCCAGCATTTT. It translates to CASSFWGDQPQHF. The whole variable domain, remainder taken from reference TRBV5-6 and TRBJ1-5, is DAGVTQSPTHLIKTRGQQVTLRCSPKSGHDTVSWYQQALGQGPQFIFQYYEEEERQRGNFPDRFSGHQFPNYSSELNVNALLLGDSALYLCASSFWGDQPQHFGDGTRLSIL.

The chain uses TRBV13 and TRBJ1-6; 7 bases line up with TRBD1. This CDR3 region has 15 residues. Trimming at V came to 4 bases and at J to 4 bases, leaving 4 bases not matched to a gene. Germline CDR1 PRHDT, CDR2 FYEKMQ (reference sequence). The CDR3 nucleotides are TGTGCCAGCAGCTCTCCGGGACAGTATAATTCACCCCTCCACTTT. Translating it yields CASSSPGQYNSPLHF. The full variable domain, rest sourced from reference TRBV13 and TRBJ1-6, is AAGVIQSPRHLIKEKRETATLKCYPIPRHDTVYWYQQGPGQDPQFLISFYEKMQSDKGSIPDRFSAQQFSDYHSELNMSSLELGDSALYFCASSSPGQYNSPLHFGNGTRLTVT.

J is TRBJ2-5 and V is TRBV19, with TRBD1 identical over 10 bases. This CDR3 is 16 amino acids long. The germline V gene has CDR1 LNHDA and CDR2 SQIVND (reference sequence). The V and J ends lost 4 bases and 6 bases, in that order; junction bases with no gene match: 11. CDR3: CASSSTGTGVRKTQYF. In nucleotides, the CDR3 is TGTGCCAGTAGTAGTACCGGGACAGGGGTTAGAAAGACCCAGTACTTC.

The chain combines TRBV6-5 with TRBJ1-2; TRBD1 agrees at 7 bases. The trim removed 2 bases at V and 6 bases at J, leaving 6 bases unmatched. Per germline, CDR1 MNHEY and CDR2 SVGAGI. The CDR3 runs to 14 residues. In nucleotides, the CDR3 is TGTGCCAGCAGTTACGCCGACAGGGTCGATGGCTACACCTTC. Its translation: CASSYADRVDGYTF.

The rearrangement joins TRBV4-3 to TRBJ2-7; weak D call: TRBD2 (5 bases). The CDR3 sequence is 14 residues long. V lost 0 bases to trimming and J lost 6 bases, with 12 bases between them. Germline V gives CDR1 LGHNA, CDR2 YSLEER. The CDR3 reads CASSQDVASGEQYV. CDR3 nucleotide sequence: TGCGCCAGCAGCCAAGATGTAGCAAGCGGCGAGCAGTACGTC.

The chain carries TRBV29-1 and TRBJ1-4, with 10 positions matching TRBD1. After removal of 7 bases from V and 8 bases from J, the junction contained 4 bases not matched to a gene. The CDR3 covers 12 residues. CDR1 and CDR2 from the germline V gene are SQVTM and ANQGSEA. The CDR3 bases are TGCAGCGGACAGGGGGCAGAGGAAAAACTGTTTTTT. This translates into CSGQGAEEKLFF.

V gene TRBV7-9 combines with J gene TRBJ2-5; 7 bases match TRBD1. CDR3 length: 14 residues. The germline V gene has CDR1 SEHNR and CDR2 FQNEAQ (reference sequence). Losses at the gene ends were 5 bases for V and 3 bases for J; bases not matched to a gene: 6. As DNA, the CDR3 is TGTGCCAGCAGCCAACAGGGGACCGAAGAGACCCAGTACTTC. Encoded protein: CASSQQGTEETQYF. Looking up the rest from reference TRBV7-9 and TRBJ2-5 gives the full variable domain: DTGVSQNPRHKITKRGQNVTFRCDPISEHNRLYWYRQTLGQGPEFLTYFQNEAQLEKSRLLSDRFSAERPKGSFSTLEIQRTEQGDSAMYLCASSQQGTEETQYFGPGTRLLVL.

The CDR3 loop reads CASGGARSSYEQYF. DNA of the CDR3: TGTGCCAGCGGAGGGGCAAGGAGCTCCTACGAGCAGTACTTC. The chain employs TRBV7-8 and TRBJ2-7; maybe TRBD2 (6 bases). V lost 8 bases and J lost 0, with 14 bases in between. The CDR3 has 14 amino acids. The germline V gene has CDR1 SGHVS and CDR2 FQNEAQ.

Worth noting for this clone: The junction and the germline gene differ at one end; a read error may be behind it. Here the CDR3 DNA reads TGTGCCAGCAGCCAAGGTGGACTAGCGGGAGAGGACTTC. Encoded protein: CASSQGGLAGEDF. The V gene is TRBV3-1 (or the pseudogene TRBV3-2), the J gene TRBJ2-4; TRBD2 matches at 13 bases. CDR3 length: 13 amino acids. Germline values: CDR1 LGHDT, CDR2 YNNKEL (reference sequence).

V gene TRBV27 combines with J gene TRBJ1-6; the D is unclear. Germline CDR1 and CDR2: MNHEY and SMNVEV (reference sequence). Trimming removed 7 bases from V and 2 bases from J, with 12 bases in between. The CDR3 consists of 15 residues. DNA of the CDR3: TGTGCCAGCACTGGGTTCCCTCCCTATAATTCACCCCTCCACTTT. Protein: CASTGFPPYNSPLHF.

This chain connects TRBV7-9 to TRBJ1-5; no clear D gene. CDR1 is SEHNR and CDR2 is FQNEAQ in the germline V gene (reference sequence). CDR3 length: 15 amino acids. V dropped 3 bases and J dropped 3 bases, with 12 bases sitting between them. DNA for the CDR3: TGTGCCAGCAGCTTCGACAACTTCCCCAATCAGCCCCAGCATTTT. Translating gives CASSFDNFPNQPQHF.